The 13 T cell receptor beta chains reported below all come from one sample, sequenced in a study of CD8 T cells in Susac syndrome. Random hexamers primed reverse transcription of 0.5 to 1 ug RNA. One entry per CDR3 protein results from TCRdb running MiXCR on the immunoSEQ multiplex PCR reads. The data contain around 180,000 distinct CDR3 sequences, 90% to 97% of them singletons. The material sequenced was CD4+ T cells from PBMCs. These receptors were taken from a human donor with multiple sclerosis.

The chain links TRBV5-1 to TRBJ1-2, with D perhaps TRBD1 (6 bases). V shed 2 bases and J shed 7 bases, with 9 bases lying between them. The CDR3 is 12 amino acids. The germline CDR1 and CDR2 sequences are SGHRS and YFSETQ. The CDR3 here is CASSFDRSGYTF. DNA for the CDR3: TGCGCCAGCAGCTTCGACAGGAGTGGCTACACCTTC.

The J gene is TRBJ2-7, the V gene TRBV29-1; TRBD2 matches at 7 bases. Germline CDR1 and CDR2: SQVTM and ANQGSEA. With V trimmed by 6 bases and J by 2 bases, 4 bases remained unmatched. The CDR3 loop spans 12 amino acids. CDR3 sequence reads: CSVGGIPYEQYF. DNA of the CDR3: TGCAGCGTGGGGGGGATCCCCTACGAGCAGTACTTC.

A single count supports this clonotype. The gene calls are TRBV9 and TRBJ1-6; 12 nucleotides agree with TRBD1. The CDR3 totals 16 residues. Trimming removed 2 bases from V and 10 bases from J; junction bases left unmatched: 7. Germline V CDR1 and CDR2: SGDLS, YYNGEE. CDR3 sequence: CASSVTPGTGGSPLHF. CDR3 sequence (DNA): TGTGCCAGCAGCGTCACCCCTGGGACAGGGGGCTCACCCCTCCACTTT.

The gene calls are TRBV6-6 and TRBJ2-7; weak D call: TRBD2 (5 bases). Germline CDR1 MNHNY, CDR2 SVGAGI (reference sequence). V dropped 5 bases and J dropped 7 bases, with 12 bases sitting between them. This CDR3 contains 12 residues. CDR3 DNA sequence: TGTGCCAGCAGTCCGCCGGGGAGAGAGCAGTACTTC. Protein: CASSPPGREQYF.

This clonotype was seen just once. The rearrangement joins TRBV19 to TRBJ2-3; possible D gene TRBD2, 5 bases. V lost 6 bases and J 6 bases, leaving 10 bases between the germline ends. Per germline, CDR1 LNHDA and CDR2 SQIVND (reference sequence). CDR3 length: 12 amino acids. In DNA, the CDR3 is TGTGCCAGTAGCCAACCGGGGGATACGCAGTATTTT. Amino acid sequence: CASSQPGDTQYF.

The CDR3 loop is CSVKTTYEQYF. The CDR3 DNA sequence: TGCAGCGTTAAGACCACCTACGAGCAGTACTTC. The chain uses TRBV29-1 and TRBJ2-7; no reliable D call. The CDR3 is made up of 11 amino acids. The V end lost 5 bases, the J end lost 2 bases, and 7 bases lay between the germline ends. CDR1 is SQVTM, CDR2 ANQGSEA, per germline.

Here the CDR3 DNA reads TGTGCCTGGAGTGGTCTTCTCGCAGATACGCAGTATTTT. This encodes CAWSGLLADTQYF. The chain employs TRBV30 and TRBJ2-3, with D unclear. Trimming pared 1 base from V and 4 bases from J, leaving 9 bases between. Germline V gene sequence: CDR1 GTSNPN, CDR2 SVGIG (reference sequence). The CDR3 sequence is 13 residues long.

The CDR3 DNA follows: TGTGCCTGGAGTACAGGGGGCACTGGGGCCAACGTCCTGACTTTC. It yields the protein CAWSTGGTGANVLTF. The chain carries TRBV30 and TRBJ2-6; 9 bases are a match to TRBD1. Germline V gene data show CDR1 as GTSNPN and CDR2 as SVGIG (reference sequence). This CDR3 is built from 15 residues. Trimming at V came to 2 bases and at J to 2 bases, leaving 1 base not matched to a gene. The full variable domain, completed using reference TRBV30 and TRBJ2-6, is SQTIHQWPATLVQPVGSPLSLECTVEGTSNPNLYWYRQAAGRGLQLLFYSVGIGQISSEVPQNLSASRPQDRQFILSSKKLLLSDSGFYLCAWSTGGTGANVLTFGAGSRLTVL.

The chain carries TRBV5-6 and TRBJ2-1, with a weak D call TRBD1 (5 bases). With 1 base removed from V and 5 bases from J, the gap between germline ends came to 13 bases. Germline V gives CDR1 SGHDT, CDR2 YYEEEE. There are 15 residues in the CDR3. The CDR3 sequence: CASSLIGALNNEQFF. CDR3 DNA sequence: TGTGCCAGCAGCTTGATAGGGGCCTTGAACAATGAGCAGTTCTTC.

This chain joins TRBV20-1 and TRBJ2-7; D perhaps matches TRBD2 (5 bases). The V gene lost 0 bases and the J gene lost 5 bases, with 17 bases spanning the gap. This CDR3 comprises 15 residues. The germline V gene encodes CDR1 DFQATT and CDR2 SNEGSKA (reference sequence). Here the CDR3 reads CSARDLRAPFHEQYF. The DNA of the CDR3 is TGCAGTGCTAGAGATCTGAGGGCTCCGTTCCACGAGCAGTACTTC.

The chain uses TRBV5-1 and TRBJ2-1, with a weak D call TRBD1 (6 bases). The CDR3 loop spans 13 amino acids. Germline assignment: CDR1 SGHRS and CDR2 YFSETQ. Trimming took off 4 bases at V and 9 bases at J, with 14 bases between the two ends. The CDR3 DNA reads as TGCGCCAGCAGCCCCTACAGGGCTAGTGAGCAGTTCTTC. Encoded protein: CASSPYRASEQFF.

This clonotype was seen only once. The V and J genes are TRBV30 and TRBJ1-1; D is uncertain. The V gene lost 4 bases and the J gene lost 4 bases, with 16 bases spanning the gap. Germline-derived CDR1 and CDR2 are GTSNPN and SVGIG (reference sequence). The CDR3 spans 14 residues. CDR3 region: CAWNELWEGTEAFF. The CDR3, as DNA: TGTGCCTGGAACGAGTTGTGGGAGGGCACTGAAGCTTTCTTT.

CDR3 nucleotides: TGCAGTGCTGAAACCGGGACAGGTGGCCTTGGGGTGCAGTACTTC. This gives the protein CSAETGTGGLGVQYF. This chain connects TRBV20-1 to TRBJ2-7, with 8 nucleotides matching TRBD1. Germline CDR1 DFQATT, CDR2 SNEGSKA (reference sequence). The CDR3 length is 15 residues. V lost 5 bases, J lost 9 bases, and 18 bases stayed unmatched.